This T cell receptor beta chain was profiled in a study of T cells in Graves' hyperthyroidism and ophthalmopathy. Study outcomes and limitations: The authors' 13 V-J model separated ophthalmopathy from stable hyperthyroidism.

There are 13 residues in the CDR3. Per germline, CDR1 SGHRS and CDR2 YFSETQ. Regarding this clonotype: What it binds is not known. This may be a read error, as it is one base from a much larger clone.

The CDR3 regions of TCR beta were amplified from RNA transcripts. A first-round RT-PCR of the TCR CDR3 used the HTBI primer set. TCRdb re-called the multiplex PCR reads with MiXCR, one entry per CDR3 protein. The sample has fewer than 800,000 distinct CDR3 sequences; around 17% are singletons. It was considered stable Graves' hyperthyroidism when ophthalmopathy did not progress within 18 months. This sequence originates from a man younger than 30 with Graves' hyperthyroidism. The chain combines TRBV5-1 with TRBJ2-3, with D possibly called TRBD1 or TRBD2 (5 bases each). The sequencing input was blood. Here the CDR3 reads CTSSTSGQDTQYF. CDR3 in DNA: TGCACCAGCAGCACGTCGGGGCAGGATACGCAGTATTTT.